These T cell receptor beta chains were read from a single sample in a study of blood T cell repertoires in COVID-19. Using immunoSEQ multiplex PCR, the repertoire was profiled, and TCRdb retains in-frame clones only, with some absent. The sample records about 230,000 clones, approximately 83% being singletons. The sequenced sample was peripheral blood. The source is a man aged 35-49 years with acute or convalescent COVID-19. Each CDR3 is given with its conserved first and last residue. D genes are given only for firm matches. For some rows the clone size is stated as once, few or many, or as a class when expanded; others skip it.

clone size	D gene	V gene	J gene	CDR3 protein	CDR3 DNA
.	TRBD2	TRBV2	TRBJ2-1	CASSGPGLDNEQFF	TGTGCCAGCAGTGGGCCGGGACTAGACAATGAGCAGTTCTTC
.	.	TRBV5-1	TRBJ2-2	CASSLGTENTGELFF	TGCGCCAGCAGCTTGGGGACAGAAAACACCGGGGAGCTGTTTTTT
.	TRBD1	TRBV7-3	TRBJ2-2	CASSLQQGPGELFF	TGTGCCAGCAGCTTGCAACAGGGGCCCGGGGAGCTGTTTTTT
.	TRBD1	TRBV4-1	TRBJ1-2	CASSPGQGANYGYTF	TGCGCCAGCAGCCCTGGACAGGGAGCTAACTATGGCTACACCTTC
.	.	TRBV19	TRBJ2-1	CASSEQQGGQFF	TGTGCCAGTAGCGAACAACAGGGTGGGCAGTTCTTC
once	TRBD2	TRBV18	TRBJ2-2	CASSQTPGGGELFF	TGTGCCAGCTCACAGACCCCGGGAGGCGGGGAGCTGTTTTTT
.	.	TRBV7-8	TRBJ1-1	CASSSLQGTEAFF	TGTGCCAGCAGCTCCTTACAGGGAACTGAAGCTTTCTTT
.	TRBD1	TRBV5-6	TRBJ2-5	CASSLQGAHETQYF	TGTGCCAGCAGCTTACAGGGGGCGCATGAGACCCAGTACTTC
.	.	TRBV9	TRBJ1-4	CASSVGSRVREKLFF	TGTGCCAGCAGCGTAGGATCCAGGGTACGAGAAAAACTGTTTTTT
.	.	TRBV30	TRBJ1-2	CAWSTRPSGNTF	TGTGCCTGGAGTACCCGACCAAGCGGGAACACCTTC
.	TRBD2	TRBV29-1	TRBJ2-1	CSARTSYNEQFF	TGCAGCGCCAGGACTAGTTACAATGAGCAGTTCTTC
once	.	TRBV6-4	TRBJ2-6	CARVPRNRAGANVLTF	TGTGCCAGAGTCCCCAGGAATCGAGCTGGGGCCAACGTCCTGACTTTC
.	TRBD2	TRBV7-8	TRBJ2-2	CASRRTRGGGDTGELFF	TGTGCCAGCAGACGGACTAGGGGTGGAGGCGACACCGGGGAGCTGTTTTTT
.	TRBD1	TRBV5-5	TRBJ1-5	CASSLKGGSNQPQHF	TGTGCCAGCAGCTTGAAAGGGGGCAGCAATCAGCCCCAGCATTTT
.	.	TRBV10-3	TRBJ1-1	CAISESMAGETEAFF	TGTGCCATCAGTGAGTCGATGGCAGGGGAAACTGAAGCTTTCTTT
.	TRBD2	TRBV4-3	TRBJ2-1	CASSQDRGREGIF	TGCGCCAGCAGCCAAGATAGAGGGCGGGAGGGGATCTTC
.	TRBD1	TRBV18	TRBJ2-7	CASSQGQASYEQYF	TGTGCCAGCTCACAAGGACAGGCGTCCTACGAGCAGTACTTC
.	.	TRBV5-1	TRBJ1-2	CASSVQVMDYGYTF	TGCGCCAGCAGCGTCCAGGTTATGGACTATGGCTACACCTTC
.	.	TRBV29-1	TRBJ1-5	CSVGEGDQPQHF	TGCAGCGTTGGGGAGGGAGACCAGCCCCAGCATTTT
.	.	TRBV7-9	TRBJ1-4	CASSRDRFLGKLFF	TGTGCCAGCAGCCGTGACAGGTTTTTAGGAAAACTGTTTTTT
.	.	TRBV19	TRBJ2-7	CASRSGYEQYF	TGTGCCAGTCGTAGCGGTTACGAGCAGTACTTC
.	.	TRBV29-1	TRBJ1-2	CSVEGRLYGYTF	TGCAGCGTTGAAGGCCGGTTATATGGCTACACCTTC